This T cell receptor beta chain was found in a study of tumor-infiltrating lymphocytes in glioblastoma multiforme. To note about this clonotype: As yet, its antigen is unknown. This sequence may be a read error, since a much larger clone differs from it by one base.

Points from the study as a whole: Unequal TCR RNA per T cell might skew measured clone sizes. Only one glioblastoma patient had TCR and mutation analysis. The T cells in this sample were not sorted into functional subsets.

Three nested ARM-PCR rounds with V-beta and C-beta primers built TCRB libraries. Input was approximately 0.48 ug total RNA, reverse-transcribed with a C-beta primer. TCRdb re-derived calls from the multiplex PCR reads in MiXCR, one entry per CDR3 protein. There are about 32,000 distinct CDR3 sequences in the sample; 60% to 65% occur only once, and approximately 33% lies in the top ten. Germline lookup yields CDR1 SQVTM and CDR2 ANQGSEA. This CDR3 comprises 12 residues. The sequenced sample consisted of brain tumor tissue. This TCR derives from a male donor with glioblastoma. The chain uses TRBV29-1 and TRBJ1-2, with 10 bases matching TRBD1. This CDR3 is CSVMTGGDGYAF. The DNA of the CDR3 is TGCAGCGTTATGACAGGGGGCGATGGCTACGCCTTC.